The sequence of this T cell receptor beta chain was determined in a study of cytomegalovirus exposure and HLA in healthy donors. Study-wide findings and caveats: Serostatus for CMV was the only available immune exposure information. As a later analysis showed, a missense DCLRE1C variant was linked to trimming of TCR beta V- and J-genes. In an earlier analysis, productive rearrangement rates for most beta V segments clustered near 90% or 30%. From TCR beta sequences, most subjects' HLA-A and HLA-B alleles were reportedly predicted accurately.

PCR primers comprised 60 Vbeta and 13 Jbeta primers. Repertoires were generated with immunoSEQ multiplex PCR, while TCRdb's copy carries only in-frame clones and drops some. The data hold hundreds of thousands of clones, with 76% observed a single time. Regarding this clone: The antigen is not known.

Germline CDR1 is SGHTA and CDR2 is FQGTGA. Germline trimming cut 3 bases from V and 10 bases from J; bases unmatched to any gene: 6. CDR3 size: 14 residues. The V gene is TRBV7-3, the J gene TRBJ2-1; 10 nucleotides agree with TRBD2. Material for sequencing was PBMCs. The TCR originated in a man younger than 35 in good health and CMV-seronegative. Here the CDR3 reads CASSLGTSAQEQFF. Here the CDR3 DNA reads TGTGCCAGCAGCTTGGGGACTAGCGCCCAGGAGCAGTTCTTC.